Listed below are T cell receptor beta chains from one sample, sequenced in a study of blood T cell repertoires in COVID-19. Only in-frame clones appear in the TCRdb table, and some are missing; sequencing was by immunoSEQ multiplex PCR. This table holds a few hundred thousand clones, nearly 90% found once. The sequenced material came from peripheral blood. The origin of the receptors is a young woman who had recovered from COVID-19. The CDR3 runs from the conserved cysteine through the conserved F or W. A D gene is named only where the DNA matches it firmly. Only part of the rows carry a size: once, few, many, or a class if the clone is expanded.

cdr3_aa cdr3_nt v_call clone_size d_call j_call
CASSLTGDPQETQYF TGCGCCAGCAGCTTGACAGGGGATCCCCAAGAGACCCAGTACTTC TRBV5-1 - TRBD1 TRBJ2-5
CASSRDRTTRPQHF TGTGCCAGCAGCCGGGACAGGACAACACGGCCCCAGCATTTT TRBV5-6 - TRBD1 TRBJ1-5
CASRLRGGYTF TGTGCCAGCCGCCTGAGAGGTGGCTACACCTTC TRBV28 - - TRBJ1-2
CASSPGDRPETQYF TGTGCCAGCTCACCCGGGGACAGGCCTGAGACCCAGTACTTC TRBV18 - TRBD1 TRBJ2-5
CASSIDGQGLWYGYTF TGTGCCAGTAGTATAGACGGACAGGGGCTTTGGTATGGCTACACCTTC TRBV19 - TRBD1 TRBJ1-2
CASSMEGLVMQGSYEQYF TGTGCCAGTAGTATGGAGGGACTAGTGATGCAGGGTTCCTACGAGCAGTACTTC TRBV19 - TRBD2 TRBJ2-7
CASSVEQGAGYEKLFF TGTGCCAGCAGCGTTGAACAGGGGGCAGGTTATGAAAAACTGTTTTTT TRBV9 - TRBD1 TRBJ1-4
CAWSVGTASTDTQYF TGTGCCTGGAGTGTGGGGACAGCTAGCACAGATACGCAGTATTTT TRBV30 - TRBD1 TRBJ2-3
CSVEVGLAGGPGYIQYF TGCAGCGTTGAAGTGGGACTAGCGGGAGGGCCGGGGTACATTCAGTACTTC TRBV29-1 - TRBD2 TRBJ2-4
CASSHLNEQFF TGCGCCAGCAGCCATCTGAATGAGCAGTTCTTC TRBV4-1 - - TRBJ2-1
CASSDSRTSGSANEQFF TGTGCCAGCAGTGACTCCCGGACTAGCGGGAGCGCTAATGAGCAGTTCTTC TRBV6-4 - TRBD2 TRBJ2-1
CASSISRKATDTQYF TGTGCCAGCAGCATTTCGCGGAAGGCCACAGATACGCAGTATTTT TRBV2 - - TRBJ2-3
CASSKLAGGPGETQYF TGTGCCAGTAGTAAACTAGCGGGAGGGCCGGGGGAGACCCAGTACTTC TRBV19 - TRBD2 TRBJ2-5
CASSLGLAGAYEQYF TGTGCCAGCAGCTTGGGTCTAGCGGGAGCCTACGAGCAGTACTTC TRBV5-6 - TRBD2 TRBJ2-7
CASSLRQGINIQYF TGTGCCAGCAGCCTTAGACAGGGGATAAACATTCAGTACTTC TRBV11-2 - TRBD1 TRBJ2-4
CSVERGQGAREQYF TGCAGCGTTGAACGGGGACAGGGGGCGCGGGAGCAGTACTTC TRBV29-1 - TRBD1 TRBJ2-7
CASSPSDGGSPLHF TGTGCCAGTAGTCCGTCGGACGGAGGCTCACCCCTCCACTTT TRBV19 - - TRBJ1-6
CASRPDTYEQYF TGTGCCAGCAGACCGGACACTTACGAGCAGTACTTC TRBV5-5 - - TRBJ2-7
CAWHPRRITEAFF TGTGCCTGGCACCCCAGAAGAATCACTGAAGCTTTCTTT TRBV30 - - TRBJ1-1
CSASRGGGQARKGYTF TGCAGTGCTAGTCGGGGGGGAGGTCAGGCTAGGAAAGGCTACACCTTC TRBV20-1 - - TRBJ1-2
CASRGQGANEQYF TGTGCCAGCAGGGGACAGGGGGCAAACGAGCAGTACTTC TRBV2 - TRBD1 TRBJ2-7
CASSSRQYQETQYF TGCGCCAGCAGCTCGAGACAGTACCAAGAGACCCAGTACTTC TRBV5-1 once - TRBJ2-5
CASSDGTRLNTGELFF TGTGCCAGCAGCGACGGGACTAGATTGAACACCGGGGAGCTGTTTTTT TRBV9 - TRBD2 TRBJ2-2
CASRPRLVSDTQYF TGCGCCAGCAGACCGAGACTAGTTTCAGATACGCAGTATTTT TRBV5-1 once - TRBJ2-3
CASSPGQWGNTEAFF TGTGCCAGCTCACCGGGACAGTGGGGGAACACTGAAGCTTTCTTT TRBV18 - TRBD1 TRBJ1-1
CASSYRRQGPGSNQPQHF TGTGCCAGCAGTTACCGGCGACAGGGGCCGGGGAGCAATCAGCCCCAGCATTTT TRBV6-2/TRBV6-3 few TRBD1 TRBJ1-5
CASSFLSDNSPLHF TGTGCCAGCAGCTTTTTGTCAGATAATTCACCCCTCCACTTT TRBV11-2 - - TRBJ1-6
CASSLVRGNEQFF TGTGCCAGCAGTTTAGTCAGGGGCAATGAGCAGTTCTTC TRBV27 once - TRBJ2-1
CASSYFFSGHRNLLSYEQYF TGTGCCAGCAGTTACTTCTTTTCGGGACACCGCAACCTCCTCTCCTACGAGCAGTACTTC TRBV6-2/TRBV6-3 - - TRBJ2-7
CASSLVGRETEAFF TGTGCCAGCAGCTTAGTCGGGAGGGAGACTGAAGCTTTCTTT TRBV7-2 - - TRBJ1-1
CAINKGGDYGYTF TGTGCCATCAACAAAGGGGGCGACTATGGCTACACCTTC TRBV10-3 - TRBD1 TRBJ1-2
CASSFGFGYGNQPQHF TGTGCCAGCAGTTTCGGGTTTGGCTATGGCAATCAGCCCCAGCATTTT TRBV28 - - TRBJ1-5